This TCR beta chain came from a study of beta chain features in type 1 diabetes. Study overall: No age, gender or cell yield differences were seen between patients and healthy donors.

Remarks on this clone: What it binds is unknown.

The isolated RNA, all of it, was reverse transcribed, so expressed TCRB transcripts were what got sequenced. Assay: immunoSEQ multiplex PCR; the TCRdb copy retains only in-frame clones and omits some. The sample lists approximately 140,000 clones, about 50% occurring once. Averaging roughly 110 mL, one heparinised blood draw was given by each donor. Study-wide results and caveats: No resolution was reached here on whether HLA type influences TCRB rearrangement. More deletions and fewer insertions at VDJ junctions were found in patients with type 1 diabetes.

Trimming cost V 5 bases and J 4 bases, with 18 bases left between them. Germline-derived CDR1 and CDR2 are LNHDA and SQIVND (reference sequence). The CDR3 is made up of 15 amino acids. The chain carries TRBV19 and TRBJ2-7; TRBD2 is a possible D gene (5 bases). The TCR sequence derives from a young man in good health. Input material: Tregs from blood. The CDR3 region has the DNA TGTGCCAGTAGTTTTTCTTCCGGGGTCCCATACGAGCAGTACTTC. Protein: CASSFSSGVPYEQYF.